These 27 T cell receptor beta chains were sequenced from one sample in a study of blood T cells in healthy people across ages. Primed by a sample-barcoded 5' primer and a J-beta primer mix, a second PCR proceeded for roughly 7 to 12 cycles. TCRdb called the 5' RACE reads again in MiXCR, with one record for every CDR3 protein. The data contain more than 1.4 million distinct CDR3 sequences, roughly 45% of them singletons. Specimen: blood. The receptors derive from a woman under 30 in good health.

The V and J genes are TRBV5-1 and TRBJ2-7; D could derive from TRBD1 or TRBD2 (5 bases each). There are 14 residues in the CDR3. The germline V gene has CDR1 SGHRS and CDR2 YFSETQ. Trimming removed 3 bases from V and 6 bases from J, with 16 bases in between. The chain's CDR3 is CASSSSGTLLEQYF. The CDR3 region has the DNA TGCGCCAGCAGCTCCTCCGGGACCCTTCTCGAGCAGTACTTC.

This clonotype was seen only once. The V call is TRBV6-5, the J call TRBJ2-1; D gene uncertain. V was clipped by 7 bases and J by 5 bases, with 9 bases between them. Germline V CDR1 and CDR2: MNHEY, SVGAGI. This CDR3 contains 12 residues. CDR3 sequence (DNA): TGTGCCAGCACATCCAGTCACAATGAGCAGTTCTTC. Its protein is CASTSSHNEQFF.

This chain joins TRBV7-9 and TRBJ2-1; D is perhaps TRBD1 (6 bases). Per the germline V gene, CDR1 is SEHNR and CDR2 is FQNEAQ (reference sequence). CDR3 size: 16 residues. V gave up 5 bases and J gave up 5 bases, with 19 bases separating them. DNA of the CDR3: TGTGCCAGCAGCGGGCTAGGGGGAGAGCCAAACAATGAGCAGTTCTTC. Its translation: CASSGLGGEPNNEQFF.

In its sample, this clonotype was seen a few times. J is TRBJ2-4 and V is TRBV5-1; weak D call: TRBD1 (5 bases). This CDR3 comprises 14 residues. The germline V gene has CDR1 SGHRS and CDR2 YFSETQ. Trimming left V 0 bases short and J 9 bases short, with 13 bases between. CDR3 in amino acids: CASSLGRENGIQYF. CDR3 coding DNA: TGCGCCAGCAGCTTGGGCAGGGAAAATGGCATTCAGTACTTC.

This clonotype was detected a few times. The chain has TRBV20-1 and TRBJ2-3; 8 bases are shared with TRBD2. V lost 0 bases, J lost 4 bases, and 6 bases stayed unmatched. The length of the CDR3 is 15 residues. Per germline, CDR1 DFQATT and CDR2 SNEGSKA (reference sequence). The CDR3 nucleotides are TGCAGTGCTAGAGACGGGGGGGCCGTCGCAGATACGCAGTATTTT. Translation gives CSARDGGAVADTQYF.

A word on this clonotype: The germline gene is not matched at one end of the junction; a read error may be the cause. In DNA form, the CDR3 reads TGTGCCTGCAGCCAAGATGTAGATACGCAGTATTTT. As protein: CACSQDVDTQYF. The V gene is TRBV3-1, the J gene TRBJ2-3; D gene ambiguous. CDR3 length equals 12 residues. Per germline, CDR1 LGHDT and CDR2 YNNKEL (reference sequence).

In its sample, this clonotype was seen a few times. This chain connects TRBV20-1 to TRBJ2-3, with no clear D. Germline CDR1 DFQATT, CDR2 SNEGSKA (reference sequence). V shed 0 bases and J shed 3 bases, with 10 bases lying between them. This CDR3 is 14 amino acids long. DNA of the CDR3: TGCAGTGCTAGAGATCGTAAGAAGACAGATACGCAGTATTTT. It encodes CSARDRKKTDTQYF.

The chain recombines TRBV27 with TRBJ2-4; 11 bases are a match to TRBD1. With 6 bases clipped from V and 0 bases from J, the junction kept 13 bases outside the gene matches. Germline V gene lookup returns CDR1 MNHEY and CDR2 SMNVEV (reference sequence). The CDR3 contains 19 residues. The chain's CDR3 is CASSRTGGELLLAKNIQYF. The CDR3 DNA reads TGTGCCAGCAGCCGGACAGGGGGCGAGCTCCTGCTAGCCAAAAACATTCAGTACTTC.

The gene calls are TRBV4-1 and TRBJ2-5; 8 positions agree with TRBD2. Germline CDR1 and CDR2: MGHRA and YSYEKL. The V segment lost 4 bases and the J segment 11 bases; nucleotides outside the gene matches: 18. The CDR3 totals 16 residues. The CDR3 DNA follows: TGCGCCAGCAGCCCCGATAGCGGGAAAGGTTGGGTTGAGCAGTACTTC. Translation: CASSPDSGKGWVEQYF.

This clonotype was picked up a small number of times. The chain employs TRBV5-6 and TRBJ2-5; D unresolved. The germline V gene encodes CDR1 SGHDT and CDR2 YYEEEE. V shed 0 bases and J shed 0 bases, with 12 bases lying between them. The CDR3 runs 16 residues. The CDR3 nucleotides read TGTGCCAGCAGCTTGGGGAACCGGGCAAACCAAGAGACCCAGTACTTC. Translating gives CASSLGNRANQETQYF.

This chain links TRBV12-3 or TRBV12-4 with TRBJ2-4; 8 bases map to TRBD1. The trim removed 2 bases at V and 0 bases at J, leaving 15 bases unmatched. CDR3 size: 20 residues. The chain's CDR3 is CASSLLLGQGAPIAKNIQYF. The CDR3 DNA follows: TGTGCCAGCAGTTTATTGCTGGGCCAGGGGGCCCCGATAGCCAAAAACATTCAGTACTTC.

The CDR3 DNA follows: TGCGCCAGCAGCCAAAGAGCCATAGCGGGGGAGTACAATGAGCAGTTCTTC. This sequence encodes CASSQRAIAGEYNEQFF. The V gene is TRBV4-1, the J gene TRBJ2-1; 9 bases map to TRBD2. V trimming: 2 bases; J trimming: 4 bases; junction bases outside the gene matches: 9. This CDR3 contains 17 residues. Germline-derived CDR1 and CDR2 are MGHRA and YSYEKL.

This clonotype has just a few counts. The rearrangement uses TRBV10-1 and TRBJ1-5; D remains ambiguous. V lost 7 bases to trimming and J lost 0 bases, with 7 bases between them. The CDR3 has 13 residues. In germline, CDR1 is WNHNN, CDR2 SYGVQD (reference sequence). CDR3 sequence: CASIGNSNQPQHF. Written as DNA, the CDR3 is TGCGCCAGCATTGGTAATAGCAATCAGCCCCAGCATTTT.

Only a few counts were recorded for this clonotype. The chain's CDR3 is CASSLRLGGYEQYF. Written as DNA, the CDR3 is TGTGCCAGCAGTTTAAGACTAGGAGGATACGAGCAGTACTTC. The chain joins TRBV27 to TRBJ2-7; possibly TRBD2 for D (6 bases). Germline CDR1 and CDR2: MNHEY and SMNVEV (reference sequence). The CDR3 contains 14 residues. Trimming left V 2 bases short and J 4 bases short, with 12 bases between.

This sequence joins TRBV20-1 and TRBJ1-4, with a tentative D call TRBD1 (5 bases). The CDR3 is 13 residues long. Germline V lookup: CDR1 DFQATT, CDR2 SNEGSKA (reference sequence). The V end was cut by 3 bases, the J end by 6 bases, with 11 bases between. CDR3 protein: CSARAGTHEKLFF. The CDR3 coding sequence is TGCAGTGCTAGGGCCGGGACCCATGAAAAACTGTTTTTT.

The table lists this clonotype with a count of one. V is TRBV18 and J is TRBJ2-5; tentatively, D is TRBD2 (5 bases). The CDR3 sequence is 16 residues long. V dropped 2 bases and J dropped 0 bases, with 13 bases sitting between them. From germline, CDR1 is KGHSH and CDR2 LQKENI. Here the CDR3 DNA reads TGTGCCAGCTCACCAAGTGACTACCTTCACCAAGAGACCCAGTACTTC. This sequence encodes CASSPSDYLHQETQYF.

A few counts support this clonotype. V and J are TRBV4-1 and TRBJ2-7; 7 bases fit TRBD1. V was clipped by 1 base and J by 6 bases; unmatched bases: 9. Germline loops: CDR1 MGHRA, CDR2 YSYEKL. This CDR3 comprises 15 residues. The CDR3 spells CASSQGRQGISEQYF. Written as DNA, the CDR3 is TGCGCCAGCAGCCAAGGCCGACAGGGTATCTCCGAGCAGTACTTC.

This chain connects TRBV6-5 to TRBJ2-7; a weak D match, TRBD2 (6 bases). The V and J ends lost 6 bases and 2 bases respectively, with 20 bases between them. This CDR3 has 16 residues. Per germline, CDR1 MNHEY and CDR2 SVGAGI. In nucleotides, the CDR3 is TGTGCCAGCAGCGCCCCGGGGGTCGCTGGAGCCTACGAGCAGTACTTC. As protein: CASSAPGVAGAYEQYF.

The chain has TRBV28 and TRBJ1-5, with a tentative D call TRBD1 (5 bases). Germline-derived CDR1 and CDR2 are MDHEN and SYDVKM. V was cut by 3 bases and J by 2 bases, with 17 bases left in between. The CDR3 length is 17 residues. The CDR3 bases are TGTGCCAGCAGTTTCCAAAGGGACTCTCGGGGCAATCAGCCCCAGCATTTT. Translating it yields CASSFQRDSRGNQPQHF.

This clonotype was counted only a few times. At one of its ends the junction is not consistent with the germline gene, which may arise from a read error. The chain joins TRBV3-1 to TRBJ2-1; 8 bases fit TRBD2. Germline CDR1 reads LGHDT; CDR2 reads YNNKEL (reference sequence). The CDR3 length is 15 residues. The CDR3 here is CASSQGTSGLNEQFF. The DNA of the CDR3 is TGTGCCAGCAGTCAAGGGACTAGTGGGTTGAATGAGCAGTTCTTC.

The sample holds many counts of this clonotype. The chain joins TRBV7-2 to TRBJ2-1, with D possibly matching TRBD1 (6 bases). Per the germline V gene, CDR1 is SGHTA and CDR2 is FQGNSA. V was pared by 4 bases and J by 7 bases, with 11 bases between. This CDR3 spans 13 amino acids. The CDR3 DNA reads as TGTGCCAGCAGCTCGCGACAGGCGAATGAGCAGTTCTTC. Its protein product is CASSSRQANEQFF.

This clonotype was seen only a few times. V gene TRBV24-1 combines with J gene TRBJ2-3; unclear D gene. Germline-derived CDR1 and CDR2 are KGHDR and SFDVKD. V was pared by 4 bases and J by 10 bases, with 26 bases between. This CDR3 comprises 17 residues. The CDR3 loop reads CATSDPEAPHLFSAQYF. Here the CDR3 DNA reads TGTGCCACCAGTGACCCTGAGGCGCCCCACCTTTTCAGCGCGCAGTATTTT.

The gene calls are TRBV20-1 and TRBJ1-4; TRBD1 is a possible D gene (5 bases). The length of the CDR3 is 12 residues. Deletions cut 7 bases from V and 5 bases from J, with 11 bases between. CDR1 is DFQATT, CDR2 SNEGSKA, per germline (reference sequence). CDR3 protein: CSVRDFNEKLFF. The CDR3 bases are TGCAGTGTTCGGGACTTCAATGAAAAACTGTTTTTT.

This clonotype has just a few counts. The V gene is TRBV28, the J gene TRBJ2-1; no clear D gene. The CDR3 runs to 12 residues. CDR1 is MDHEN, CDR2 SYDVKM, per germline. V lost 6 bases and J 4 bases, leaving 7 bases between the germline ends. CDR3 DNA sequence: TGTGCCAGCAGGTCTAGGTACAATGAGCAGTTCTTC. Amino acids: CASRSRYNEQFF.

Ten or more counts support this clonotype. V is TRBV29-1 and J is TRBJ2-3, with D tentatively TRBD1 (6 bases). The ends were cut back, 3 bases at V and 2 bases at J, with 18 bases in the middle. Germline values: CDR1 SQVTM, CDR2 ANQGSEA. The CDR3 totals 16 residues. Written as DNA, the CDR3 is TGCAGCGTTGACAGGGACATCGGCCTGACCACAGATACGCAGTATTTT. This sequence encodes CSVDRDIGLTTDTQYF.

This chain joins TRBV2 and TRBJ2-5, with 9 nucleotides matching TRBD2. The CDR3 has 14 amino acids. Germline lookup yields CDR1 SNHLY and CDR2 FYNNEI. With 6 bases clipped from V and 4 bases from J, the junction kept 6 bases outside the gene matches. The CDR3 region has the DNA TGTGCCAGCAGAAATAGCGGGAGCGGAGAGACCCAGTACTTC. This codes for CASRNSGSGETQYF.

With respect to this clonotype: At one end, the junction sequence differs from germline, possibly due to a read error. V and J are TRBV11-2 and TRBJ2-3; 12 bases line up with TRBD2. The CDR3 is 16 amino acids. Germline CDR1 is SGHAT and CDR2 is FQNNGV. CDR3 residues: CVSSLELAGGADTQYF. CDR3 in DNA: TGTGTCAGCAGCTTAGAACTAGCGGGAGGAGCAGATACGCAGTATTTT.